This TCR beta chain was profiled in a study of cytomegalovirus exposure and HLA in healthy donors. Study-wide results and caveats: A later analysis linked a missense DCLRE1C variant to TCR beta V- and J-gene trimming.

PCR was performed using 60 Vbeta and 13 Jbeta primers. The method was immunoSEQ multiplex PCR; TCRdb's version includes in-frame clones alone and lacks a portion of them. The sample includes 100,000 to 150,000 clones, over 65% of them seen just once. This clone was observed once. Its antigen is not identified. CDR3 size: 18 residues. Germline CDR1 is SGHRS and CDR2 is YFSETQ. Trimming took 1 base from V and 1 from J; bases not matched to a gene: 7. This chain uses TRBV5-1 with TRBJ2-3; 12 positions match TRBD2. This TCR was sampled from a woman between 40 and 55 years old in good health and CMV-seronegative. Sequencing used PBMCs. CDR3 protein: CASSLLASGRAGTDTQYF. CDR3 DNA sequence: TGCGCCAGCAGCTTGTTAGCTAGCGGGAGGGCCGGCACAGATACGCAGTATTTT.